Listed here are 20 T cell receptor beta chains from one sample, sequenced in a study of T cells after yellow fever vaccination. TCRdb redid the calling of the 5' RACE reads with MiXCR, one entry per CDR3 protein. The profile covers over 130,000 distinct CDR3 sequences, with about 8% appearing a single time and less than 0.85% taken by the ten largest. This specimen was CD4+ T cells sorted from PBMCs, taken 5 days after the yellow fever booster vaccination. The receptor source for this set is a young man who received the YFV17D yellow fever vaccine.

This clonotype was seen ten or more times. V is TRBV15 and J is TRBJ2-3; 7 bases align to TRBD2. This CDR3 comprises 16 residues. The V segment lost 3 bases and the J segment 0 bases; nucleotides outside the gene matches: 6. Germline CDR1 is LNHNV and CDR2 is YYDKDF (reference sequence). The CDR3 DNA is TGTGCCACCAGCAGTGGGAGGGTAGCAAGCACAGATACGCAGTATTTT. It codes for CATSSGRVASTDTQYF.

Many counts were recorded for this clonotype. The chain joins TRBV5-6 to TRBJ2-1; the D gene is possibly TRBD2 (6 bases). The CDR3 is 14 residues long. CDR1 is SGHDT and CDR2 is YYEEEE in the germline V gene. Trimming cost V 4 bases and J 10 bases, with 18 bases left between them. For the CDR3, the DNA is TGTGCCAGCAGCACCCAGACTAGATTAGTGGAGCAGTTCTTC. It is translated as CASSTQTRLVEQFF.

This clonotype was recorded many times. The CDR3 reads CSARAGGSYNEQFF. CDR3 bases: TGCAGTGCTAGGGCGGGGGGTTCCTACAATGAGCAGTTCTTC. The rearrangement links TRBV20-1 to TRBJ2-1, with 8 nucleotides matching TRBD2. The CDR3 is 14 amino acids. The V and J ends lost 3 bases and 1 base, in that order; junction bases with no gene match: 2. From germline, CDR1 is DFQATT and CDR2 SNEGSKA (reference sequence).

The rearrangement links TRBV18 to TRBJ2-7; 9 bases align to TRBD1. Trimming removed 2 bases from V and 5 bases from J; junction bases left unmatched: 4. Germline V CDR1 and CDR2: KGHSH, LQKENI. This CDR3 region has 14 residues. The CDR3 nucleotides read TGTGCCAGCTCACCAACAGGGGGCCGGGACGAGCAGTACTTC. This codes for CASSPTGGRDEQYF. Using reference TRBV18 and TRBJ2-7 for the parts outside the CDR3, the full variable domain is NAGVMQNPRHLVRRRGQEARLRCSPMKGHSHVYWYRQLPEEGLKFMVYLQKENIIDESGMPKERFSAEFPKEGPSILRIQQVVRGDSAAYFCASSPTGGRDEQYFGPGTRLTVT.

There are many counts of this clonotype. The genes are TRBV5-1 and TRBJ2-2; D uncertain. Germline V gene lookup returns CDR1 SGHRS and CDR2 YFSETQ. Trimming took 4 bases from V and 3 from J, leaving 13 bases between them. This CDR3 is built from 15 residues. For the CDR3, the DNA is TGCGCCAGCAGCCGTTTGAGCAGAGACACCGGGGAGCTGTTTTTT. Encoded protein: CASSRLSRDTGELFF. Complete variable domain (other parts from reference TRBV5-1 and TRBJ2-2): KAGVTQTPRYLIKTRGQQVTLSCSPISGHRSVSWYQQTPGQGLQFLFEYFSETQRNKGNFPGRFSGRQFSNSRSEMNVSTLELGDSALYLCASSRLSRDTGELFFGEGSRLTVL.

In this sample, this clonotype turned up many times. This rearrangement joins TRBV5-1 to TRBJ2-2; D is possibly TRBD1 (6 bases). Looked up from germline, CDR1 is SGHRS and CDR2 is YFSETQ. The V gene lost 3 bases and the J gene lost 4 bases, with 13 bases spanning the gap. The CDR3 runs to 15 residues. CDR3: CASSSTTGSTGELFF. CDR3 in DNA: TGCGCCAGCAGCTCAACTACAGGGAGCACCGGGGAGCTGTTTTTT.

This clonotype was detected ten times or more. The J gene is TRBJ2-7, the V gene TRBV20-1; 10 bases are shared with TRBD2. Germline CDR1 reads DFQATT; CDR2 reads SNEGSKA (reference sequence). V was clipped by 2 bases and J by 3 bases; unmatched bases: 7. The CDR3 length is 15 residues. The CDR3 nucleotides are TGCAGTGCTAGACCTGGGCCTAGCGGGAGCTACGAGCAGTACTTC. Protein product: CSARPGPSGSYEQYF.

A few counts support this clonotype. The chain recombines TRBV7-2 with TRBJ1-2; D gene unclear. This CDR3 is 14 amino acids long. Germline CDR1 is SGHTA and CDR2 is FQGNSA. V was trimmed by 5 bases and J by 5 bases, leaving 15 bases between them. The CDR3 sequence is CASSPNFQVYGYTF. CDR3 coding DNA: TGTGCCAGCAGCCCAAACTTTCAGGTTTATGGCTACACCTTC.

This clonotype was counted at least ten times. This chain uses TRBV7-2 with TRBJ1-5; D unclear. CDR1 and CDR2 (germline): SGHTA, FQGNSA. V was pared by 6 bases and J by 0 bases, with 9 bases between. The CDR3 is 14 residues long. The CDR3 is CASRTGSSNQPQHF. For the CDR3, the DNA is TGTGCCAGCAGGACCGGGAGTAGCAATCAGCCCCAGCATTTT. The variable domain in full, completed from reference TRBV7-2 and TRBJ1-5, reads GAGVSQSPSNKVTEKGKDVELRCDPISGHTALYWYRQSLGQGLEFLIYFQGNSAPDKSGLPSDRFSAERTGGSVSTLTIQRTQQEDSAVYLCASRTGSSNQPQHFGDGTRLSIL.

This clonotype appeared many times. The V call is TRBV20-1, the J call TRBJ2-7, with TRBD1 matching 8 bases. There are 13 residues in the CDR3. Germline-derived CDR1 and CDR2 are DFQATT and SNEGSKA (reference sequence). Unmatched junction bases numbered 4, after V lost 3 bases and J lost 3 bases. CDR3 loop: CSASRGLSYEQYF. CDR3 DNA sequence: TGCAGTGCTAGCAGGGGGCTTAGCTACGAGCAGTACTTC.

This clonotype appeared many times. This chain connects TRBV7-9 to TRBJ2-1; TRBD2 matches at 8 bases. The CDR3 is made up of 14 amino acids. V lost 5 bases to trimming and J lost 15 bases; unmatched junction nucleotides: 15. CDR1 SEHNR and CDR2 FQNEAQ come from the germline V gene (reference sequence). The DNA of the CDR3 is TGTGCCAGCAGCCAAAGATCAGCGGGAGTGCCACCGTTCTTC. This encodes CASSQRSAGVPPFF.

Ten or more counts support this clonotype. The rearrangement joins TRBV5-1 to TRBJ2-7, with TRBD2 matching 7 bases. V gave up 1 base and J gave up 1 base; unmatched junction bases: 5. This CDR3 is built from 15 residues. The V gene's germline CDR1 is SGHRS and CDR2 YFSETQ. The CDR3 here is CASSLSQGGSYEQYF. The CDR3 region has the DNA TGCGCCAGCAGCTTGTCCCAGGGAGGGTCCTACGAGCAGTACTTC.

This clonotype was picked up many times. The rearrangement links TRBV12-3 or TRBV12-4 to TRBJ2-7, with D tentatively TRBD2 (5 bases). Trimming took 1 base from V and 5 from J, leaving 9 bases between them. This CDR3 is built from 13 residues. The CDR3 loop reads CASSLGSADEQYF. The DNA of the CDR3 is TGTGCCAGCAGTTTAGGGTCAGCGGACGAGCAGTACTTC.

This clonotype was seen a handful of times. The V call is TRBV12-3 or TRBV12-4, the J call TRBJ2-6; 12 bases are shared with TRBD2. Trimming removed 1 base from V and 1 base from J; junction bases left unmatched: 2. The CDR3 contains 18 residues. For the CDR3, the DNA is TGTGCCAGCAGTTTAGGGACTAGCGGGATGTCTGGGGCCAACGTCCTGACTTTC. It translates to CASSLGTSGMSGANVLTF.

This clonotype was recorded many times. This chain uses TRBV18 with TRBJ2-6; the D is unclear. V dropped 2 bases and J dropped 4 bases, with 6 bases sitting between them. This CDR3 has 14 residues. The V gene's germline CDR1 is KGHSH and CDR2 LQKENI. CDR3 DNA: TGTGCCAGCTCACCAGTCTCCGGGGCCAACGTCCTGACTTTC. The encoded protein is CASSPVSGANVLTF.

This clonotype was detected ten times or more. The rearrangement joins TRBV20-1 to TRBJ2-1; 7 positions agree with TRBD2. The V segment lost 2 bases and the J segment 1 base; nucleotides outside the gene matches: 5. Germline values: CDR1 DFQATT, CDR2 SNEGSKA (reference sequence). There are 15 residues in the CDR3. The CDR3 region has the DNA TGCAGTGCTAGACCGCTAGCGGTTTCCTACAATGAGCAGTTCTTC. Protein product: CSARPLAVSYNEQFF.

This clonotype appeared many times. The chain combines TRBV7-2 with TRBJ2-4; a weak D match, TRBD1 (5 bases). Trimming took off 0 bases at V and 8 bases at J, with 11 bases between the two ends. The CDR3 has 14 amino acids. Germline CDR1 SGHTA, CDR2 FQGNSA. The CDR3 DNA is TGTGCCAGCAGCTTAGCGCCTGGGGCTGACATTCAGTACTTC. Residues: CASSLAPGADIQYF.

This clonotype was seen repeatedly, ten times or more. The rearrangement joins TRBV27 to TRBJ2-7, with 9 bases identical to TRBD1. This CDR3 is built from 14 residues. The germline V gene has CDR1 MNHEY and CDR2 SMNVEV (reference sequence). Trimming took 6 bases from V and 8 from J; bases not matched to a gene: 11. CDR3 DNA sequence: TGTGCCAGCAGCTTTTTTACGACAGGGGGAAAGCAGTACTTC. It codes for CASSFFTTGGKQYF.

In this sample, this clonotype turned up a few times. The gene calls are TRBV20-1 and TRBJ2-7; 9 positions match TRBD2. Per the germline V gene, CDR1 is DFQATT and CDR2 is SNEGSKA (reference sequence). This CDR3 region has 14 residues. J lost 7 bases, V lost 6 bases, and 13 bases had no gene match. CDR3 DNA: TGCAGTGCGCTAATAGCGGGAGCCGTGGGGGAGCAGTACTTC. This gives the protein CSALIAGAVGEQYF.

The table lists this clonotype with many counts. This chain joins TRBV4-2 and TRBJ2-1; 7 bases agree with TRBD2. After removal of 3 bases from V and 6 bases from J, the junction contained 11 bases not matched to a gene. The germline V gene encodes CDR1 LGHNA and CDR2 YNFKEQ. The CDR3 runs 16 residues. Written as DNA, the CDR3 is TGTGCCAGCAGCCATGACCCGGGACTACAATTCAATGAGCAGTTCTTC. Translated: CASSHDPGLQFNEQFF.